These 21 T cell receptor beta chains originate from one sample sequenced in a study of beta chain features in type 1 diabetes. Of the isolated RNA, all was reverse transcribed, and so the sequenced material was expressed TCRB transcripts. Sequencing used immunoSEQ multiplex PCR; TCRdb keeps in-frame clones, though not all of them. The sample carries 500,000 to 800,000 clones, roughly an eighth recorded once. The antigens of these receptors remain unknown. Notes on the study in general: Significant though moderate, a shortening of TCRB CDR3s appeared in all four CD4+ subsets of Type 1 diabetes patients.

The sequencing input was naive CD4+ T cells from blood. These receptors all come from a man younger than 40 with type 1 diabetes.

This clone was counted a few times. The rearrangement links TRBV10-3 to TRBJ1-2; 9 positions agree with TRBD1. Germline V gives CDR1 ENHRY, CDR2 SYGVKD. After removal of 11 bases from V and 6 bases from J, the junction contained 7 bases not matched to a gene. The CDR3 consists of 12 residues. DNA for the CDR3: TGTGCCGCGACAGGGGGGGAAGATGGCTACACCTTC. This sequence encodes CAATGGEDGYTF.

The rearrangement joins TRBV10-3 to TRBJ1-1; D is ambiguous. This CDR3 has 14 amino acids. Germline CDR1 and CDR2: ENHRY and SYGVKD. Trimming removed 6 bases from V and 0 bases from J, with 11 bases in between. CDR3 coding DNA: TGTGCCATCAGGAGGGAGGACTTGAACACTGAAGCTTTCTTT. Its translation is CAIRREDLNTEAFF.

This clone was counted only a few times. The CDR3 is CASSLTTDHLGDIQYF. The CDR3, as DNA: TGCGCCAGCAGCCTCACGACAGACCACCTTGGAGACATTCAGTACTTC. The rearrangement joins TRBV5-1 to TRBJ2-4; D may be TRBD1 (5 bases). V lost 4 bases, J lost 8 bases, and 22 bases lay in between. The CDR3 sequence is 16 residues long. Germline assignment: CDR1 SGHRS and CDR2 YFSETQ. The full variable domain, completed using reference TRBV5-1 and TRBJ2-4, is KAGVTQTPRYLIKTRGQQVTLSCSPISGHRSVSWYQQTPGQGLQFLFEYFSETQRNKGNFPGRFSGRQFSNSRSEMNVSTLELGDSALYLCASSLTTDHLGDIQYFGAGTRLSVL.

This clone has a handful of counts. This chain joins TRBV11-3 and TRBJ1-6, with D possibly TRBD1 on 5 matching bases. Trimming removed 2 bases at V and 9 bases at J, with 11 bases between. The germline gives CDR1 SGHNT, CDR2 YENEEA. The length of the CDR3 is 14 residues. CDR3 in amino acids: CASSLTVGGSPLHF. The CDR3 DNA follows: TGTGCCAGCAGCTTAACGGTGGGGGGTTCACCCCTCCACTTT.

This clone showed up just a few times. This chain joins TRBV19 and TRBJ2-7; D is unclear. The CDR3 covers 11 residues. With 9 bases removed from V and 5 bases from J, the gap between germline ends came to 11 bases. Germline CDR1 and CDR2: LNHDA and SQIVND (reference sequence). The CDR3 nucleotides are TGTGCCAGCCCTCAAGAGGACGAGCAGTACTTC. Translation: CASPQEDEQYF. The full variable domain, its missing parts supplied by reference TRBV19 and TRBJ2-7, is DGGITQSPKYLFRKEGQNVTLSCEQNLNHDAMYWYRQDPGQGLRLIYYSQIVNDFQKGDIAEGYSVSREKKESFPLTVTSAQKNPTAFYLCASPQEDEQYFGPGTRLTVT.

The chain joins TRBV11-2 to TRBJ1-2; a weak D match, TRBD1 (6 bases). There are 16 residues in the CDR3. Trimming took 2 bases from V and 4 from J, leaving 17 bases between them. Germline values: CDR1 SGHAT, CDR2 FQNNGV. Here the CDR3 DNA reads TGTGCCAGCAGCTTATTACAGGGTCCCCGGGGCTATGGCTACACCTTC. It yields the protein CASSLLQGPRGYGYTF. Full variable domain (outside the CDR3, taken from reference TRBV11-2 and TRBJ1-2): EAGVAQSPRYKIIEKRQSVAFWCNPISGHATLYWYQQILGQGPKLLIQFQNNGVVDDSQLPKDRFSAERLKGVDSTLKIQPAKLEDSAVYLCASSLLQGPRGYGYTFGSGTRLTVV.

This chain connects TRBV29-1 to TRBJ1-1, with 7 bases fitting TRBD1. Germline assignment: CDR1 SQVTM and CDR2 ANQGSEA. The CDR3 is made up of 15 amino acids. The J segment lost 0 bases and the V segment lost 4 bases, leaving 8 bases of the junction unmatched. The CDR3: CSVALRQGMNTEAFF. The DNA for the CDR3 is TGCAGCGTTGCATTAAGACAGGGTATGAACACTGAAGCTTTCTTT.

As regards this clone: Distinct nucleotide sequences in the sample also encode this CDR3. The chain links TRBV4-2 to TRBJ2-7; maybe TRBD2 (6 bases). This CDR3 has 12 residues. V lost 0 bases, J lost 6 bases, and 6 bases lay in between. The V gene's germline CDR1 is LGHNA and CDR2 YNFKEQ. The CDR3 sequence is CASSQEGGEQYF. The CDR3 DNA follows: TGTGCCAGCAGCCAAGAGGGGGGCGAGCAGTACTTC.

The CDR3 bases are TGTGCCAGCAGCGTTTCCTTCGCAACAGATACGCAGTATTTT. This codes for CASSVSFATDTQYF. The rearrangement joins TRBV9 to TRBJ2-3; D unresolved. Germline lookup yields CDR1 SGDLS and CDR2 YYNGEE. The CDR3 is 14 amino acids. V lost 2 bases, J lost 3 bases, and 10 bases lay in between.

V is TRBV9 and J is TRBJ2-7; TRBD1 is a possible D gene (5 bases). Germline loops: CDR1 SGDLS, CDR2 YYNGEE. V lost 0 bases, J lost 4 bases, and 11 bases lay in between. This CDR3 contains 14 residues. The CDR3 DNA reads as TGTGCCAGCAGCGTAGACCAGGGTGGTTACGAGCAGTACTTC. Residues: CASSVDQGGYEQYF.

J is TRBJ1-5 and V is TRBV4-2; possible D gene TRBD1, 5 bases. Trimming left V 4 bases short and J 6 bases short, with 13 bases between. CDR3 length equals 14 residues. Germline CDR1 LGHNA, CDR2 YNFKEQ. The CDR3 spells CASSPGTGGQPQHF. The CDR3, as DNA: TGTGCCAGCAGCCCAGGGACGGGGGGTCAGCCCCAGCATTTT.

The V call is TRBV7-9, the J call TRBJ1-2; perhaps TRBD1 as D (5 bases). Germline CDR1 is SEHNR and CDR2 is FQNEAQ (reference sequence). The V and J ends lost 3 bases and 4 bases respectively, with 15 bases between them. This CDR3 spans 15 amino acids. This CDR3 is CASSFIQGGAYGYTF. In DNA, the CDR3 is TGTGCCAGCAGCTTTATCCAGGGAGGTGCCTATGGCTACACCTTC. Full variable domain (remainder filled in from reference TRBV7-9 and TRBJ1-2): DTGVSQNPRHKITKRGQNVTFRCDPISEHNRLYWYRQTLGQGPEFLTYFQNEAQLEKSRLLSDRFSAERPKGSFSTLEIQRTEQGDSAMYLCASSFIQGGAYGYTFGSGTRLTVV.

This clone showed up just a few times. The chain joins TRBV27 to TRBJ2-4; D is unresolved. Germline assignment: CDR1 MNHEY and CDR2 SMNVEV (reference sequence). The CDR3 consists of 12 residues. V shed 8 bases and J shed 5 bases, with 10 bases lying between them. CDR3 residues: CASGFNQNIQYF. As DNA, the CDR3 is TGTGCCAGCGGGTTCAACCAAAACATTCAGTACTTC.

This clone was detected a few times. The chain has TRBV7-9 and TRBJ1-1, with D unclear. Trimming shortened V by 8 bases and J by 3 bases, and 7 bases separated the two germline ends. From germline, CDR1 is SEHNR and CDR2 FQNEAQ (reference sequence). This CDR3 has 11 residues. As DNA, the CDR3 is TGTGCCAGCGAATTTGACACTGAAGCTTTCTTT. Its protein is CASEFDTEAFF. Full variable domain (remainder filled in from reference TRBV7-9 and TRBJ1-1): DTGVSQNPRHKITKRGQNVTFRCDPISEHNRLYWYRQTLGQGPEFLTYFQNEAQLEKSRLLSDRFSAERPKGSFSTLEIQRTEQGDSAMYLCASEFDTEAFFGQGTRLTVV.

V gene TRBV6-6 combines with J gene TRBJ1-2; possibly TRBD1 for D (5 bases). Germline V gene lookup returns CDR1 MNHNY and CDR2 SVGAGI (reference sequence). This CDR3 spans 13 amino acids. Trimming left V 8 bases short and J 6 bases short, with 16 bases between. The CDR3, as DNA: TGTGCCAGCCTCCTCAGGGAGTCAAATGGCTACACCTTC. Translating it yields CASLLRESNGYTF.

This clone has a handful of counts. The chain couples TRBV20-1 to TRBJ1-2, with D unresolved. The V gene's germline CDR1 is DFQATT and CDR2 SNEGSKA (reference sequence). V was trimmed by 3 bases and J by 13 bases, leaving 12 bases between them. The CDR3 consists of 10 residues. CDR3 coding DNA: TGCAGTGCTAGTATTGCGAGCCCCACCTTC. Protein: CSASIASPTF.

There are a few counts of this clone. The chain is built from TRBV5-1 and TRBJ2-7, with D possibly matching TRBD2 (6 bases). The CDR3 runs 12 residues. V was cut by 4 bases and J by 6 bases, with 11 bases left in between. CDR1 and CDR2 (germline): SGHRS, YFSETQ. CDR3 region: CASSPGEREQYF. The DNA for the CDR3 is TGCGCCAGCAGCCCGGGAGAGCGCGAGCAGTACTTC. The whole variable domain, remainder taken from reference TRBV5-1 and TRBJ2-7, is KAGVTQTPRYLIKTRGQQVTLSCSPISGHRSVSWYQQTPGQGLQFLFEYFSETQRNKGNFPGRFSGRQFSNSRSEMNVSTLELGDSALYLCASSPGEREQYFGPGTRLTVT.

The V call is TRBV6-6, the J call TRBJ1-6; possibly TRBD1 for D (5 bases). The CDR3 has 15 residues. V was trimmed by 2 bases and J by 6 bases, leaving 11 bases between them. Germline CDR1 reads MNHNY; CDR2 reads SVGAGI (reference sequence). The CDR3 nucleotides read TGTGCCAGCAGTTACCGCTGGGGCTCTAATTCACCCCTCCACTTT. Translated, it gives CASSYRWGSNSPLHF.

V gene TRBV25-1 combines with J gene TRBJ1-2; 11 nucleotides line up with TRBD1. Germline CDR1 reads MGHDK; CDR2 reads SYGVNS. J was trimmed by 4 bases and V by 3 bases; bases with no gene match: 10. The CDR3 contains 17 residues. This CDR3 is CASSDPGQGGNSYGYTF. The CDR3 bases are TGTGCCAGCAGTGACCCGGGACAGGGGGGGAACAGCTATGGCTACACCTTC.

There are a few counts of this clone. V and J are TRBV27 and TRBJ2-3; the D is unclear. With 0 bases removed from V and 3 bases from J, the gap between germline ends came to 7 bases. This CDR3 is 14 amino acids long. Germline assignment: CDR1 MNHEY and CDR2 SMNVEV (reference sequence). CDR3 sequence (DNA): TGTGCCAGCAGTTTATCGAGAAGAACAGATACGCAGTATTTT. This gives the protein CASSLSRRTDTQYF.

This chain uses TRBV27 with TRBJ1-2, with D unresolved. Per the germline V gene, CDR1 is MNHEY and CDR2 is SMNVEV (reference sequence). The CDR3 length is 16 residues. V was cut by 5 bases and J by 0 bases, with 16 bases left in between. The chain's CDR3 is CASSPQQARANYGYTF. The CDR3 DNA follows: TGTGCCAGCAGTCCCCAGCAGGCCCGAGCTAACTATGGCTACACCTTC.